The TCR beta chain under discussion was sequenced for a study of identical twins. Study results and caveats: Twin-shared out-of-frame alpha sequences showed excess low generation probability.

Worth noting for this clonotype: The antigen is undetermined.

The V gene end was trimmed by 10 bases and the J gene end by 6 bases; junction bases not matched to a gene: 17. Germline CDR1 and CDR2: LGHNA and YNFKEQ. There are 15 residues in the CDR3. TCRdb recomputed calls from the 5' RACE reads with MiXCR, one row per CDR3 protein. The table has roughly 1,500,000 distinct CDR3 sequences, about 32% seen once. The sequenced sample consisted of cord blood. This rearrangement joins TRBV4-2 to TRBJ1-2, with 7 bases lining up with TRBD1. The TCR sequence derives from a newborn girl in good health. The CDR3 reads CATSSSVGGSHGYTF. The CDR3 DNA is TGTGCCACCTCCTCCTCCGTAGGGGGCAGCCATGGCTACACCTTC.